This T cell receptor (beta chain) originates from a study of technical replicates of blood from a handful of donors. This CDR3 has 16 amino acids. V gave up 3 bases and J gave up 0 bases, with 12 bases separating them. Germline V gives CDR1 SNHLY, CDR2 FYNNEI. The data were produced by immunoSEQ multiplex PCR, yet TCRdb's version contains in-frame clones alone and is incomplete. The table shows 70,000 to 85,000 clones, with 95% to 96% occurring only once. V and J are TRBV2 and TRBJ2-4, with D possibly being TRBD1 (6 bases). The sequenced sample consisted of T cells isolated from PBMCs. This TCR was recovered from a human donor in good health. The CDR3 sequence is CASSEPGALAKNIQYF. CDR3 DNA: TGTGCCAGCAGTGAGCCAGGGGCCCTAGCCAAAAACATTCAGTACTTC.